The 8 T cell receptor beta chains given below trace back to one sample, sequenced in a study of siplizumab effects on memory and regulatory T cells (dated by TCRdb to between 2018 and 2021). The method was the immunoSEQ multiplex PCR assay. TCRdb's version of the immuneACCESS table is confined to in-frame rearrangements and falls short of the full clone set. An unresolved V gene accounts for under half of the shortfall where checked; the remainder is of unknown origin. The sample data list about 110,000 clones, and 80% to 95% of these were observed just once. 1.3% of the sample rests with the top ten. The sample consisted of CD4+ T cells sorted from blood. The receptors were gathered from a human donor in good health.

CDR3 coding DNA: TGTGCCAGTAGTCAATCCCCCCCGGCAAGGGGCGAGCAGTACTTC. It yields the protein CASSQSPPARGEQYF. This chain connects TRBV19 to TRBJ2-7; D might be TRBD1 (5 bases). The CDR3 runs to 15 residues. CDR1 is LNHDA and CDR2 is SQIVND in the germline V gene (reference sequence). The V end lost 5 bases, the J end lost 6 bases, and 20 bases lay between the germline ends. Variable domain in full (rest from reference TRBV19 and TRBJ2-7): DGGITQSPKYLFRKEGQNVTLSCEQNLNHDAMYWYRQDPGQGLRLIYYSQIVNDFQKGDIAEGYSVSREKKESFPLTVTSAQKNPTAFYLCASSQSPPARGEQYFGPGTRLTVT.

The CDR3 nucleotides read TGTGCCCATCAGGGGCTAGCGGGAGGAACAGATACGCAGTATTTT. Protein sequence: CAHQGLAGGTDTQYF. The chain combines TRBV30 with TRBJ2-3; 11 nucleotides align to TRBD2. V dropped 8 bases and J dropped 3; count of bases not matched to a gene: 10. CDR1 GTSNPN and CDR2 SVGIG come from the germline V gene (reference sequence). The CDR3 spans 15 residues.

This chain joins TRBV6-6 and TRBJ1-1; no firm D call. Trimming stripped 6 bases from V and 4 bases from J, with 12 bases between. This CDR3 is built from 13 residues. Germline V gene lookup returns CDR1 MNHNY and CDR2 SVGAGI (reference sequence). Here the CDR3 DNA reads TGTGCCAGCAGCCAGACCCCTAGCACTGAAGCTTTCTTT. This translates into CASSQTPSTEAFF.

V usage is TRBV5-5 and J usage is TRBJ1-2, with 8 bases identical to TRBD1. Germline CDR1 SGHKS, CDR2 YYEKEE (reference sequence). The CDR3 consists of 12 residues. Unmatched junction bases numbered 2, after V lost 4 bases and J lost 6 bases. The CDR3: CASSGQGDGYTF. CDR3 bases: TGTGCCAGCAGCGGACAGGGAGATGGCTACACCTTC.

The chain employs TRBV4-1 and TRBJ1-3; D remains ambiguous. V was pared by 0 bases and J by 0 bases, with 9 bases between. Germline lookup yields CDR1 MGHRA and CDR2 YSYEKL. The CDR3 extends over 16 amino acids. This CDR3 reads CASSQERHVSGNTIYF. CDR3 sequence (DNA): TGCGCCAGCAGCCAAGAGAGGCACGTCTCTGGAAACACCATATATTTT.

This chain uses TRBV5-6 with TRBJ2-3; TRBD2 matches 8 bases. The CDR3 loop spans 17 amino acids. The trim removed 4 bases at V and 3 bases at J, leaving 13 bases unmatched. Germline CDR1 and CDR2: SGHDT and YYEEEE. In nucleotides, the CDR3 is TGTGCCAGCAGCCAAGAGGCGACGGGGGGGCAGACAGATACGCAGTATTTT. Translated: CASSQEATGGQTDTQYF.

CDR3 protein: CASSLVGANYGYTF. The CDR3 bases are TGTGCCAGCAGCCTGGTGGGGGCTAACTATGGCTACACCTTC. This chain joins TRBV7-8 and TRBJ1-2; D might be TRBD1 (5 bases). There are 14 residues in the CDR3. CDR1 and CDR2 from the germline V gene are SGHVS and FQNEAQ. Trimming took off 5 bases at V and 0 bases at J, with 10 bases between the two ends.

V and J are TRBV21-1 and TRBJ2-3; the table names TRBD1, a call not compared with the DNA. TRBV21-1 is annotated as a pseudogene. The CDR3 sequence is 12 residues long. The CDR3, as DNA: TGTGCCAGGAAATGGCCCACAGATACGCAGTATTTT. It yields the protein CARKWPTDTQYF.